The rows below give T cell receptor beta chains drawn from one sample of a study of blood T cell repertoires in COVID-19. The protocol was immunoSEQ multiplex PCR, while the TCRdb copy is restricted to in-frame clones and leaves out a portion. The profile shows approximately 100,000 clones, approximately 86% of them singletons. The sequencing sample was made of peripheral blood. The receptors originated from a woman aged 60-75 years with acute or convalescent COVID-19. CDR3s include the opening cysteine and the closing phenylalanine or tryptophan. Fields, in order: V gene, J gene, CDR3 protein.

>TRBV10-3|TRBJ2-1
CATGLAGGVNEQFF
>TRBV18|TRBJ1-6
CASSPGTGDNSPLHF
>TRBV3-1/TRBV3-2|TRBJ1-2
CASSHQGTLGYGYTF
>TRBV10-3|TRBJ2-2
CATDRGTGELFF
>TRBV7-3|TRBJ2-1
CASSLKAGGPPYNEQFF
>TRBV21-1|TRBJ1-1
CASSKAVRYEAFF
>TRBV5-6|TRBJ1-5
CASSFSGQPQHF
>TRBV4-2|TRBJ2-7
CASSQVSGSGSYEQYF
>TRBV15|TRBJ2-5
CATSRDQEETQYF
>TRBV10-3|TRBJ1-2
CAIRSDRGRVGYTF
>TRBV5-1|TRBJ2-1
CASSREGSSGLNEQFF
>TRBV21-1|TRBJ1-3
CASSKRGDRVNTIYF
>TRBV19|TRBJ1-1
CASSIAPQGWTEAFF
>TRBV7-8|TRBJ1-4
CASSQAHSATNEKLFF
>TRBV7-8|TRBJ2-1
CASSLERRYNEQFF
>TRBV2|TRBJ1-5
CASRQGPNQPQHF
>TRBV24-1|TRBJ2-2
CATSDSGTTNTGELFF
>TRBV30|TRBJ1-1
CAWTGGEGSNTEAFF
>TRBV3-1/TRBV3-2|TRBJ2-1
CASSQGTSGSYEQFF
>TRBV30|TRBJ2-3
CAWSNSGSSDTQYF
>TRBV12-3/TRBV12-4|TRBJ1-3
CASSFQAGNTIYF
>TRBV5-1|TRBJ2-6
CASSLEGSGANVLTF
>TRBV11-2|TRBJ1-1
CASSSWTGLGDTEAFF
>TRBV7-9|TRBJ1-2
CASSLGDTTNYGYTF
>TRBV7-8|TRBJ1-5
CASSPTGGNQPQHF
>TRBV28|TRBJ1-1
CASSPWEGQGNTEAFF
>TRBV7-2|TRBJ2-2
CASSLGLATGELFF
>TRBV11-3|TRBJ1-1
CASSPGQGKDTEAFF
>TRBV7-8|TRBJ2-4
CASSLAALAFLLAKNIQYF
>TRBV18|TRBJ1-3
CASTRTGDGNTIYF
>TRBV6-5|TRBJ2-2
CASIPRGAQTGELFF
>TRBV9|TRBJ1-4
CASSLTGVINEKLFF
>TRBV10-1|TRBJ2-3
CASSDYGMQRGTQYF
>TRBV7-8|TRBJ1-4
CASSLEGPIGGEKLFF
>TRBV6-4|TRBJ2-2
CASSEGQDGNTGELFF
>TRBV28|TRBJ1-2
CASSLGGVANYGYTF
>TRBV6-5|TRBJ2-1
CASQRREYNEQFF
>TRBV6-1|TRBJ2-5
CASSETQGARETQYF
>TRBV11-3|TRBJ2-2
CASSLALAGDTGELFF
>TRBV5-1|TRBJ1-4
CASSLGPGQGNEKLFF
>TRBV5-1|TRBJ2-7
CASSPGLAESYEQYF
>TRBV28|TRBJ2-7
CASSRYSEQYF
>TRBV10-1|TRBJ1-1
CASSPTGIGNTEAFF
>TRBV12-3/TRBV12-4|TRBJ2-5
CASSWSSGETQYF
>TRBV7-9|TRBJ2-2
CASTFGGWNTGELFF
>TRBV6-4|TRBJ2-3
CASSATGGPPTDTQYF